This T cell receptor (beta chain) originates from a study of long-term antiretroviral therapy in people with HIV. The CDR3 spans 14 residues. The germline V gene has CDR1 SGHRS and CDR2 YFSETQ. Trimming took 1 base from V and 4 from J; bases not matched to a gene: 2. Points on this clone: Its antigen is undetermined.

Every participant gave one or more pre-ART and two or more post-ART PBMC samples. An immunoSEQ assay, version v3.0, was performed at survey level. The repertoire was sequenced with immunoSEQ multiplex PCR; TCRdb's copy has only in-frame clones and lacks some. The sample holds around 21,000 clones, roughly 80% seen once. Study-wide points: Documentation of ART adherence, viral resistance or therapy changes was absent.

The clonotype comes from a woman aged 25 to 45 with HIV. The chain combines TRBV5-1 with TRBJ2-1; TRBD1 agrees at 7 bases. This sample comprised unsorted PBMCs, obtained 0.2 years after starting antiretroviral therapy. The CDR3 protein is CASSLLTGYNEQFF. CDR3 DNA: TGCGCCAGCAGCTTGCTGACAGGGTACAATGAGCAGTTCTTC.